The 21 T cell receptor beta chains given below trace back to one sample, sequenced in a study of TIL therapy for anti-PD-1-resistant metastatic lung cancer. The immunoSEQ assay was v3. Sequencing was performed with immunoSEQ multiplex PCR; in TCRdb, only in-frame clones are kept and a portion is missing. The sample has some 20,000 clones, about three quarters seen once; the top ten hold around 7%. Documented time point: pre-treatment sample, taken before nivolumab and TIL therapy. Material: blood, obtained at baseline. The receptor source for this set is a person aged 25-79 years with non-small cell lung cancer.

The chain is built from TRBV5-5 and TRBJ2-2; 7 bases are shared with TRBD1. In germline, CDR1 is SGHKS, CDR2 YYEKEE (reference sequence). J lost 6 bases, V lost 4 bases, and 9 bases had no gene match. This CDR3 is built from 15 residues. CDR3 loop: CASSTKQTGPGELFF. CDR3 in DNA: TGTGCCAGCAGCACCAAACAGACAGGGCCCGGGGAGCTGTTTTTT. Complete variable domain (other parts from reference TRBV5-5 and TRBJ2-2): DAGVTQSPTHLIKTRGQQVTLRCSPISGHKSVSWYQQVLGQGPQFIFQYYEKEERGRGNFPDRFSARQFPNYSSELNVNALLLGDSALYLCASSTKQTGPGELFFGEGSRLTVL.

This clone was observed a handful of times. The rearrangement links TRBV30 to TRBJ2-4; D tentatively fits TRBD1 or TRBD2 (5 bases each). CDR3 length: 16 amino acids. The V gene's germline CDR1 is GTSNPN and CDR2 SVGIG (reference sequence). V was cut by 2 bases and J by 0 bases, with 14 bases left in between. The CDR3 DNA is TGTGCCTGGAGTAGTGGGGGACGCCTAGCCAAAAACATTCAGTACTTC. The encoded protein is CAWSSGGRLAKNIQYF.

This clone was recorded a few times. The V and J genes are TRBV21-1 and TRBJ2-1; the DNA was not compared with TRBD1, the D call given in the table. TRBV21-1 is given as a pseudogene. The CDR3 contains 14 residues. CDR3 amino acids: CASRTEGEMYEQFF. CDR3 DNA: TGTGCCAGCAGGACCGAGGGGGAAATGTATGAGCAGTTCTTC.

The chain employs TRBV19 and TRBJ1-2; D possibly corresponds to TRBD1 (6 bases). Trimming took off 4 bases at V and 2 bases at J, with 11 bases between the two ends. Germline V gene lookup returns CDR1 LNHDA and CDR2 SQIVND (reference sequence). The CDR3 has 14 residues. In nucleotides, the CDR3 is TGTGCCAGTAGTACGGCAGGGGTAAACTATGGCTACACCTTC. It codes for CASSTAGVNYGYTF.

This clone was found once. CDR3 sequence (DNA): TGTGCCAGCAGCCGAATCTCCGGGACAGGGGCCACCCTTTTCCAGTACTTC. Its translation is CASSRISGTGATLFQYF. The V gene is TRBV6-2 or TRBV6-3, the J gene TRBJ2-4; 10 positions agree with TRBD1. The CDR3 is 17 amino acids. The V segment lost 6 bases and the J segment 13 bases; nucleotides outside the gene matches: 21. The germline V gene has CDR1 MNHEY and CDR2 SVGEGT.

This chain links TRBV27 with TRBJ2-3, with D tentatively TRBD1 (5 bases). The CDR3 has 14 residues. CDR1 MNHEY and CDR2 SMNVEV come from the germline V gene (reference sequence). V lost 4 bases to trimming and J lost 2 bases, with 10 bases between them. The CDR3 DNA reads TGTGCCAGCAGTTGGCAGGGATTCACAGATACGCAGTATTTT. Translation: CASSWQGFTDTQYF.

The CDR3 region is CASSIRGRGTGELFF. DNA of the CDR3: TGTGCCAGTAGTATCCGGGGGAGGGGCACCGGGGAGCTGTTTTTT. The V and J genes are TRBV19 and TRBJ2-2; 7 nucleotides line up with TRBD2. The germline V gene encodes CDR1 LNHDA and CDR2 SQIVND (reference sequence). This CDR3 has 15 residues. J gave up 4 bases and V 3 bases, and 5 bases lay outside the gene matches.

V gene TRBV6-2 or TRBV6-3 combines with J gene TRBJ2-3, with 10 bases fitting TRBD2. Trimming at V came to 3 bases and at J to 0 bases, leaving 3 bases not matched to a gene. CDR3 length: 16 residues. Per germline, CDR1 MNHEY and CDR2 SVGEGT. CDR3 nucleotides: TGTGCCAGCAGTTATCAAGCGGGGGGGAGCACAGATACGCAGTATTTT. Its protein product is CASSYQAGGSTDTQYF.

V gene TRBV27 combines with J gene TRBJ2-7; D unresolved. The CDR3 has 13 residues. CDR1 MNHEY and CDR2 SMNVEV come from the germline V gene (reference sequence). The V end lost 4 bases, the J end lost 0 bases, and 7 bases lay between the germline ends. DNA of the CDR3: TGTGCCAGCAGTTGGACGGTCTCCTACGAGCAGTACTTC. This translates into CASSWTVSYEQYF.

The CDR3 is CASRGFDANYGYTF. The CDR3 nucleotides read TGTGCCAGTAGAGGGTTCGATGCTAACTATGGCTACACCTTC. The V and J genes are TRBV19 and TRBJ1-2, with D unresolved. Germline V gives CDR1 LNHDA, CDR2 SQIVND (reference sequence). CDR3 length: 14 amino acids. V was clipped by 6 bases and J by 0 bases, with 11 bases between them.

CDR3 amino acids: CASSELLGFTDTQYF. The CDR3 DNA reads as TGTGCCAGCAGTGAACTGTTGGGGTTCACAGATACGCAGTATTTT. The gene calls are TRBV2 and TRBJ2-3; no clear D gene. Per the germline V gene, CDR1 is SNHLY and CDR2 is FYNNEI. Trimming pared 2 bases from V and 2 bases from J, leaving 11 bases between. The CDR3 is made up of 15 amino acids.

CDR3 residues: CASSQDGGYNTDATNEKLFF. The CDR3, as DNA: TGCGCCAGCAGCCAAGACGGGGGGTACAATACGGACGCAACTAATGAAAAACTGTTTTTT. J is TRBJ1-4 and V is TRBV4-3, with D possibly matching TRBD1 (5 bases). Germline CDR1 and CDR2: LGHNA and YSLEER. CDR3 length: 20 residues. V lost 0 bases and J lost 0, with 20 bases in between.

The chain combines TRBV6-5 with TRBJ1-1; 8 nucleotides agree with TRBD1. The CDR3 consists of 14 residues. CDR1 and CDR2 from the germline V gene are MNHEY and SVGAGI. Trimming took 6 bases from V and 4 from J; bases not matched to a gene: 7. The CDR3 DNA reads TGTGCCAGCAGGCAGCAGGGGGCTATCACTGAAGCTTTCTTT. It codes for CASRQQGAITEAFF.

The chain has TRBV11-3 and TRBJ1-1, with D tentatively TRBD1 (6 bases). V gave up 6 bases and J gave up 2 bases, with 16 bases separating them. There are 15 residues in the CDR3. Per germline, CDR1 SGHNT and CDR2 YENEEA. In nucleotides, the CDR3 is TGTGCCAGCAGTCCGAGGGGGGGGCGAAACACTGAAGCTTTCTTT. Translating gives CASSPRGGRNTEAFF.

V is TRBV5-1 and J is TRBJ2-1; D call uncertain. The germline V gene has CDR1 SGHRS and CDR2 YFSETQ. This CDR3 contains 14 residues. Trimming took 4 bases from V and 5 from J, leaving 13 bases between them. CDR3 sequence (DNA): TGCGCCAGCAGCCCCGCCCGACGGAACAATGAGCAGTTCTTC. Protein sequence: CASSPARRNNEQFF. Supplemented by reference TRBV5-1 and TRBJ2-1, the full variable domain reads KAGVTQTPRYLIKTRGQQVTLSCSPISGHRSVSWYQQTPGQGLQFLFEYFSETQRNKGNFPGRFSGRQFSNSRSEMNVSTLELGDSALYLCASSPARRNNEQFFGPGTRLTVL.

The chain carries TRBV2 and TRBJ2-3; tentative D call: TRBD1 (6 bases). Trimming pared 1 base from V and 5 bases from J, leaving 13 bases between. The CDR3 loop spans 15 amino acids. In germline, CDR1 is SNHLY, CDR2 FYNNEI. The CDR3 is CASSEGGQQRDTQYF. The CDR3 nucleotides are TGTGCCAGCAGTGAAGGTGGACAGCAGAGAGATACGCAGTATTTT.

The chain recombines TRBV5-1 with TRBJ2-7; 8 positions match TRBD1. CDR1 is SGHRS and CDR2 is YFSETQ in the germline V gene. This CDR3 is built from 14 residues. The junction had 6 bases not matched to a gene; V was cut back by 2 bases and J by 5 bases. CDR3 DNA: TGCGCCAGCAGCTTACAGGGGGAGGAGAACGAGCAGTACTTC. It specifies CASSLQGEENEQYF. The whole variable domain, filled in from reference TRBV5-1 and TRBJ2-7, reads KAGVTQTPRYLIKTRGQQVTLSCSPISGHRSVSWYQQTPGQGLQFLFEYFSETQRNKGNFPGRFSGRQFSNSRSEMNVSTLELGDSALYLCASSLQGEENEQYFGPGTRLTVT.

The chain couples TRBV2 to TRBJ2-3; the D is unclear. The germline V gene encodes CDR1 SNHLY and CDR2 FYNNEI. The CDR3 runs to 16 residues. V lost 5 bases and J lost 0, with 15 bases in between. CDR3 amino acids: CASSPTPRVSTDTQYF. DNA of the CDR3: TGTGCCAGCAGTCCCACCCCCCGGGTTAGCACAGATACGCAGTATTTT. Full variable domain (missing parts from reference TRBV2 and TRBJ2-3): EPEVTQTPSHQVTQMGQEVILRCVPISNHLYFYWYRQILGQKVEFLVSFYNNEISEKSEIFDDQFSVERPDGSNFTLKIRSTKLEDSAMYFCASSPTPRVSTDTQYFGPGTRLTVL.

J is TRBJ1-1 and V is TRBV6-2 or TRBV6-3; 9 bases fit TRBD1. The J segment lost 5 bases and the V segment lost 2 bases, leaving 9 bases of the junction unmatched. CDR3 length: 16 residues. The germline gives CDR1 MNHEY, CDR2 SVGEGT. CDR3 nucleotide sequence: TGTGCCAGCAGTTACCCCCAAGGACAGGGGTGGACTGAAGCTTTCTTT. Translated, it gives CASSYPQGQGWTEAFF.

CDR3 nucleotide sequence: TGTGCCAGTAGTATGAGCCTAGCGGGAGAGGGCTACAATGAGCAGTTCTTC. Translating it yields CASSMSLAGEGYNEQFF. The chain combines TRBV19 with TRBJ2-1; 10 bases agree with TRBD2. Germline loops: CDR1 LNHDA, CDR2 SQIVND (reference sequence). The CDR3 has 17 amino acids. With V trimmed by 3 bases and J by 3 bases, 8 bases remained unmatched.

The chain links TRBV10-1 to TRBJ2-7; D unresolved. The CDR3 length is 12 residues. Trimming stripped 8 bases from V and 0 bases from J, with 8 bases between. Germline V CDR1 and CDR2: WNHNN, SYGVQD (reference sequence). CDR3 amino acids: CASGSSSYEQYF. The CDR3, as DNA: TGCGCCAGCGGTAGTTCCTCCTACGAGCAGTACTTC.